The T cell receptor (beta chain) under discussion was sequenced for a study of blood T cell repertoires in COVID-19. Per the study methods: Scientists estimated how many nucleated cells there were by amplifying reference gene primers. Sequencing was performed with immunoSEQ multiplex PCR; in TCRdb, only in-frame clones are kept and a portion is missing. The V and J calls and clone size come from that table; D and trimming were worked out from the DNA. The repertoire includes about 480,000 clones, roughly 89% of them detected once, and roughly 1% sits in the top ten. Patients from Seattle were sampled longitudinally, starting during active infection. The CDR3 contains 14 residues. V was trimmed by 3 bases and J by 1 base, leaving 9 bases between them. Germline V gives CDR1 LGHDT, CDR2 YNNKEL (reference sequence).

The sequence was obtained from a man between 18 and 35 years old with COVID-19, enrolled during active disease. Sequenced input: peripheral blood. The chain carries TRBV3-1 (or the pseudogene TRBV3-2) and TRBJ2-5, with a tentative D call TRBD2 (6 bases). As DNA, the CDR3 is TGTGCCAGCAGCCAGGCGGGGACCCAAGAGACCCAGTACTTC. Translating gives CASSQAGTQETQYF.